A single sample is the source of the 15 T cell receptor beta chains below, sequenced in a study of OX40 agonist ivuxolimab in advanced cancers. The library was produced with the immunoSEQ multiplex PCR assay. In its TCRdb copy, this immuneACCESS table keeps in-frame sequences only and misses some clones. Where compared with another copy, unresolved V genes explain less than half of these, and the others have no known cause. The sample table holds approximately 98,000 clones, of which approximately 80% were seen once. Together, the top ten hold less than 6% of the sample. The specimen was CD4+ or CD8+ T cells sorted from blood, collected in a trial of the OX40 agonist ivuxolimab. These receptors all stem from an adult with an advanced solid tumor such as melanoma, head and neck, liver or kidney cancer.

V is TRBV2 and J is TRBJ1-1; 7 positions match TRBD1. This CDR3 is built from 13 residues. J lost 10 bases, V lost 6 bases, and 11 bases had no gene match. CDR1 is SNHLY and CDR2 is FYNNEI in the germline V gene. CDR3 in DNA: TGTGCCAGCAGGACCGGGACAGAAATCCGAGCTTTCTTT. Encoded protein: CASRTGTEIRAFF. The full variable domain, completed using reference TRBV2 and TRBJ1-1, is EPEVTQTPSHQVTQMGQEVILRCVPISNHLYFYWYRQILGQKVEFLVSFYNNEISEKSEIFDDQFSVERPDGSNFTLKIRSTKLEDSAMYFCASRTGTEIRAFFGQGTRLTVV.

The chain combines TRBV11-2 with TRBJ2-7; TRBD1 might be the D (5 bases). Germline assignment: CDR1 SGHAT and CDR2 FQNNGV. The CDR3 loop spans 15 amino acids. V was clipped by 5 bases and J by 2 bases, with 16 bases between them. The CDR3 here is CASSLRQGFPYEQYF. The CDR3 DNA follows: TGTGCCAGCAGCCTCCGGCAGGGCTTTCCCTACGAGCAGTACTTC.

This chain joins TRBV5-1 and TRBJ1-5, with a tentative D call TRBD1 (6 bases). The CDR3 extends over 16 amino acids. The germline V and J ends were trimmed by 0 bases and 6 bases, with 16 bases remaining between them. The V gene's germline CDR1 is SGHRS and CDR2 YFSETQ. CDR3 coding DNA: TGCGCCAGCAGCTTGGAGGCTTTGGGGGCGGGTCAGCCCCAGCATTTT. Its protein is CASSLEALGAGQPQHF.

V and J are TRBV7-9 and TRBJ2-7; the match to TRBD1 covers 9 bases. Germline CDR1 and CDR2: SEHNR and FQNEAQ (reference sequence). V dropped 1 base and J dropped 5; count of bases not matched to a gene: 6. This CDR3 comprises 15 residues. The CDR3 is CASSLVGTGRDEQYF. The CDR3 region has the DNA TGTGCCAGCAGCTTAGTGGGGACAGGGCGGGACGAGCAGTACTTC.

The rearrangement uses TRBV10-1 and TRBJ2-5, with 12 bases lining up with TRBD2. V was pared by 8 bases and J by 4 bases, with 5 bases of the junction left unmatched. Germline V gene data show CDR1 as WNHNN and CDR2 as SYGVQD (reference sequence). The CDR3 is 14 amino acids. CDR3 coding DNA: TGCGCCAGCTCAGGACTAGCGGGAAGAGAGACCCAGTACTTC. Its translation is CASSGLAGRETQYF.

The chain carries TRBV4-1 and TRBJ2-3; 7 bases map to TRBD1. CDR3 length equals 15 residues. Germline V CDR1 and CDR2: MGHRA, YSYEKL. The junction had 4 bases not matched to a gene; V was cut back by 0 bases and J by 4 bases. The CDR3, as DNA: TGCGCCAGCAGCCAAGAAGGCAGGGGGTCAGATACGCAGTATTTT. This sequence encodes CASSQEGRGSDTQYF.

The V gene is TRBV10-3, the J gene TRBJ1-1; tentatively, D is TRBD1 (5 bases). CDR1 ENHRY and CDR2 SYGVKD come from the germline V gene. V was pared by 4 bases and J by 1 base, with 10 bases between. The CDR3 totals 14 residues. CDR3 in amino acids: CAISGGSTNTEAFF. As DNA, the CDR3 is TGTGCCATCAGTGGGGGCAGTACGAACACTGAAGCTTTCTTT.

V and J are TRBV27 and TRBJ2-2, with D maybe TRBD2 (5 bases). CDR1 and CDR2 (germline): MNHEY, SMNVEV (reference sequence). V lost 5 bases, J lost 3 bases, and 10 bases lay in between. The CDR3 runs 14 residues. The CDR3 sequence: CASSPRGDTGELFF. CDR3 bases: TGTGCCAGCAGTCCCCGGGGTGACACCGGGGAGCTGTTTTTT.

CDR3 nucleotide sequence: TGTGCCAGCAGCCCTAGGGGCACTTCCTTAAACACTGAAGCTTTCTTT. Residues: CASSPRGTSLNTEAFF. V and J are TRBV7-9 and TRBJ1-1; tentative D call: TRBD1 (5 bases). V gave up 5 bases and J gave up 2 bases, with 18 bases separating them. The CDR3 is 16 residues long. CDR1 and CDR2 from the germline V gene are SEHNR and FQNEAQ (reference sequence).

This rearrangement joins TRBV15 to TRBJ2-2, with D perhaps TRBD1 (6 bases). Germline loops: CDR1 LNHNV, CDR2 YYDKDF (reference sequence). V lost 8 bases, J lost 0 bases, and 16 bases lay in between. The CDR3 sequence is 16 residues long. The CDR3 DNA sequence: TGTGCCACCGCTCGTGACAGGACTTCGAACACCGGGGAGCTGTTTTTT. Translated, it gives CATARDRTSNTGELFF. Full variable domain (remainder filled in from reference TRBV15 and TRBJ2-2): DAMVIQNPRYQVTQFGKPVTLSCSQTLNHNVMYWYQQKSSQAPKLLFHYYDKDFNNEADTPDNFQSRRPNTSFCFLDIRSPGLGDTAMYLCATARDRTSNTGELFFGEGSRLTVL.

In its sample, this clone was seen many times. The junction departs from the called germline gene at one end, perhaps through a read error. The gene calls are TRBV25-1 and TRBJ2-7; D may match TRBD1 or TRBD2 (5 bases each). Germline values: CDR1 MGHDK, CDR2 SYGVNS. The CDR3 is 11 amino acids. The CDR3 DNA reads as TGTGCCAGTCCTGGGGCCGGGACCTTAGGGTTC. Its translation is CASPGAGTLGF.

This clone was picked up a small number of times. The rearrangement uses TRBV5-1 and TRBJ2-7, with a weak D call TRBD1 (6 bases). This CDR3 contains 13 residues. Germline V CDR1 and CDR2: SGHRS, YFSETQ. Trimming shortened V by 7 bases and J by 1 base, and 12 bases separated the two germline ends. For the CDR3, the DNA is TGCGCCAGCCAGATGGGGGCTTCCTACGAGCAGTACTTC. This codes for CASQMGASYEQYF.

This chain connects TRBV29-1 to TRBJ1-2; 7 bases are shared with TRBD1. The CDR3 runs to 11 residues. Germline V lookup: CDR1 SQVTM, CDR2 ANQGSEA. Trimming at V came to 4 bases and at J to 6 bases, leaving 2 bases not matched to a gene. The CDR3 bases are TGCAGCGTTGGGCAGGGGGATGGCTACACCTTC. Amino acid sequence: CSVGQGDGYTF.

The gene calls are TRBV5-4 and TRBJ2-7; D could derive from TRBD1 or TRBD2 (5 bases each). Trimming cost V 4 bases and J 0 bases, with 14 bases left between them. This CDR3 is built from 15 residues. Germline V gives CDR1 SGHNT, CDR2 YYREEE (reference sequence). As DNA, the CDR3 is TGTGCCAGCAGCCCCGGGGCAGGCGCCTCCTACGAGCAGTACTTC. Its protein is CASSPGAGASYEQYF.

The chain has TRBV2 and TRBJ1-2; D is perhaps TRBD1 (5 bases). The V gene lost 5 bases and the J gene lost 4 bases, with 5 bases spanning the gap. CDR1 and CDR2 (germline): SNHLY, FYNNEI. This CDR3 comprises 11 residues. The CDR3 DNA sequence: TGTGCCAGCAGTAGGGGCTATGGCTACACCTTC. It is translated as CASSRGYGYTF.